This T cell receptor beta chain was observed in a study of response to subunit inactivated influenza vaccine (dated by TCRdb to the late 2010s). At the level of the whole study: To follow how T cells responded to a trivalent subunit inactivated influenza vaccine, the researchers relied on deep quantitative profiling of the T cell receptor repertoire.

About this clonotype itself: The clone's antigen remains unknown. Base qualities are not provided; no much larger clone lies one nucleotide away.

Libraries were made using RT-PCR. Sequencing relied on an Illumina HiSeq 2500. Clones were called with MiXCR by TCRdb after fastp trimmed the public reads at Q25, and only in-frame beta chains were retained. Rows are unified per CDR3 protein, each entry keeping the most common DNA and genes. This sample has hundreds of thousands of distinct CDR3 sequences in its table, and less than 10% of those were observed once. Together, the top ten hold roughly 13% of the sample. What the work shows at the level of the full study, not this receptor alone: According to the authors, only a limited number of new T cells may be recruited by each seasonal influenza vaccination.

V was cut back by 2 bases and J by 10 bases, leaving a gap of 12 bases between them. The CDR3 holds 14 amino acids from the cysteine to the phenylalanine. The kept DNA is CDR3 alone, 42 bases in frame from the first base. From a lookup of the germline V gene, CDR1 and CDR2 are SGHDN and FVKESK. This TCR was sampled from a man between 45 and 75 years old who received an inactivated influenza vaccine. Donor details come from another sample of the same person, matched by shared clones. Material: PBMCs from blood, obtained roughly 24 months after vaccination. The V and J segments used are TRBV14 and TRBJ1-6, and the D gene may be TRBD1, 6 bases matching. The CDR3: CASSQTGTKSPLHF. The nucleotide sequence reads TGTGCCAGCAGCCAAACCGGGACAAAGTCACCCCTCCACTTT.